This TCR beta chain was obtained from a study of T cells of healthy individuals (dated by TCRdb to between 2017 and 2018). As to this clonotype: Its antigen is unknown. No base qualities exist here, and no much larger clone lies one base off it.

Library preparation used 5' RACE. TCRdb records Illumina MiSeq as the sequencer. The public reads were run again by TCRdb, first through fastp at Q25 and then through MiXCR, and only productive beta chains were kept. Rows with one shared CDR3 protein collapse into an entry with the most common genes and DNA. This sample holds about 53,000 distinct CDR3 sequences; under 15% were observed only once. About 16% of the sample rests with the top ten. From cysteine to phenylalanine, the CDR3 is 16 amino acids long. The DNA shown is the 48-base CDR3, in frame from base 1. V lost 1 base and J lost 5 bases, and the count of bases not matched to a germline gene is 11. Sequences DFQATT (CDR1) and SNEGSKA (CDR2) are obtained from the germline V gene (reference sequence).

The sequence was collected from a human donor in good health. The rearrangement combines TRBV20-1 with TRBJ1-5, and 7 junctional nucleotides match TRBD1. CDR3 reads: CSARVWGGQEDQPQHF. The nucleotide sequence is TGCAGTGCTAGAGTGTGGGGTGGACAGGAGGATCAGCCCCAGCATTTT.